Listed here are 9 T cell receptor beta chains from one sample, sequenced in a study of cytomegalovirus exposure and HLA in healthy donors. Primers: 60 Vbeta forward and 13 Jbeta reverse. Clones were read by immunoSEQ multiplex PCR, and TCRdb kept only the in-frame ones, dropping some. The sample lists under 150,000 clones, approximately 83% occurring once. The sequenced sample was PBMCs. The source of these receptors is a woman aged 40 to 55 in good health and CMV-seronegative.

The chain links TRBV7-6 to TRBJ1-4; D is unresolved. CDR1 is SGHVS, CDR2 FNYEAQ, per germline. The ends were cut back, 0 bases at V and 3 bases at J, with 5 bases in the middle. This CDR3 has 14 amino acids. The CDR3 loop is CASSLAVANEKLFF. In DNA, the CDR3 is TGTGCCAGCAGCTTAGCCGTTGCTAATGAAAAACTGTTTTTT.

The chain is built from TRBV4-1 and TRBJ2-5; D is possibly TRBD1 (7 bases). V was cut by 1 base and J by 11 bases, with 29 bases left in between. CDR3 length: 18 residues. CDR1 and CDR2 from the germline V gene are MGHRA and YSYEKL. CDR3 coding DNA: TGCGCCAGCAGCCAAGTCTATCTGGTGCGGGACAGAGTCCTGGAGCAGTACTTC. This translates into CASSQVYLVRDRVLEQYF.

The rearrangement links TRBV6-1 to TRBJ1-5, with 8 bases matching TRBD1. Germline CDR1 reads MNHNS; CDR2 reads SASEGT. The CDR3 totals 14 residues. V lost 6 bases to trimming and J lost 5 bases; unmatched junction nucleotides: 6. CDR3 residues: CASRVSGGDQPQHF. As DNA, the CDR3 is TGTGCCAGCAGAGTGTCAGGGGGCGATCAGCCCCAGCATTTT.

The chain employs TRBV20-1 and TRBJ2-1, with TRBD1 matching 7 bases. CDR3 length equals 11 residues. Germline trimming cut 6 bases from V and 8 bases from J; bases unmatched to any gene: 4. Looked up from germline, CDR1 is DFQATT and CDR2 is SNEGSKA (reference sequence). The DNA of the CDR3 is TGCAGTGCGCCGCAGGGGGATGAGCAGTTCTTC. It specifies CSAPQGDEQFF.

A few counts support this clone. The rearrangement joins TRBV6-5 to TRBJ2-7; TRBD1 agrees at 7 bases. Looked up from germline, CDR1 is MNHEY and CDR2 is SVGAGI. The CDR3 loop spans 14 amino acids. With V trimmed by 5 bases and J by 0 bases, 4 bases remained unmatched. CDR3 sequence: CASSATGISYEQYF. In DNA, the CDR3 is TGTGCCAGCAGTGCGACAGGGATCTCCTACGAGCAGTACTTC.

This clone was seen only a few times. The chain recombines TRBV10-3 with TRBJ1-1, with 10 bases identical to TRBD1. The trim removed 2 bases at V and 1 base at J, leaving 7 bases unmatched. The CDR3 runs to 17 residues. The V gene's germline CDR1 is ENHRY and CDR2 SYGVKD. DNA of the CDR3: TGTGCCATCAGTGAGACCGGGACAGGGGCTACGAACACTGAAGCTTTCTTT. Amino acid sequence: CAISETGTGATNTEAFF.

The chain employs TRBV18 and TRBJ2-1; 8 nucleotides match TRBD2. Trimming at V came to 3 bases and at J to 14 bases, leaving 18 bases not matched to a gene. The CDR3 has 16 residues. Germline V gene data show CDR1 as KGHSH and CDR2 as LQKENI. The CDR3 DNA is TGTGCCAGCTCACCGGGCGTAGCGGGATCTACTAGTATAAAGTTCTTC. Translating it yields CASSPGVAGSTSIKFF.

This clone was seen a few times. This chain links TRBV28 with TRBJ2-2, with 8 bases identical to TRBD2. Losses at the gene ends were 3 bases for V and 6 bases for J; bases not matched to a gene: 6. The CDR3 is 15 residues long. Germline V gene data show CDR1 as MDHEN and CDR2 as SYDVKM. Here the CDR3 DNA reads TGTGCCAGCAGTTTGTCGGGGGGGGAATCCGGGGAGCTGTTTTTT. Protein sequence: CASSLSGGESGELFF.

The chain has TRBV27 and TRBJ1-3; D is unclear. Trimming stripped 6 bases from V and 0 bases from J, with 12 bases between. This CDR3 region has 15 residues. Germline V lookup: CDR1 MNHEY, CDR2 SMNVEV (reference sequence). The CDR3 loop is CASRLNGLSGNTIYF. DNA of the CDR3: TGTGCCAGCAGATTAAACGGACTCTCTGGAAACACCATATATTTT.